The 31 T cell receptor beta chains given below trace back to one sample, sequenced in a study of blood T cell repertoires in COVID-19. Sequencing was performed with immunoSEQ multiplex PCR; in TCRdb, only in-frame clones are kept and a portion is missing. The repertoire holds around 270,000 clones, with 85% to 90% as singletons. The sample taken for sequencing was peripheral blood. These receptors came from a man aged 40-49 years with acute or convalescent COVID-19.

The chain combines TRBV19 with TRBJ1-5; 9 nucleotides agree with TRBD1. The CDR3 has 16 residues. CDR1 LNHDA and CDR2 SQIVND come from the germline V gene (reference sequence). Trimming removed 5 bases from V and 2 bases from J; junction bases left unmatched: 7. Written as DNA, the CDR3 is TGTGCCAGTAGTTTCCCGGACAGGGGTCGCAATCAGCCCCAGCATTTT. Protein sequence: CASSFPDRGRNQPQHF.

The rearrangement joins TRBV9 to TRBJ1-2, with 10 nucleotides matching TRBD1. Losses at the gene ends were 0 bases for V and 4 bases for J; bases not matched to a gene: 3. Germline CDR1 SGDLS, CDR2 YYNGEE. This CDR3 is built from 15 residues. In nucleotides, the CDR3 is TGTGCCAGCAGCGTAGGGGGACAGGGGTTCTATGGCTACACCTTC. It translates to CASSVGGQGFYGYTF.

The rearrangement links TRBV7-6 to TRBJ1-5; the D gene is possibly TRBD1 (6 bases). The V and J ends lost 2 bases and 7 bases respectively, with 12 bases between them. The CDR3 sequence is 14 residues long. Germline values: CDR1 SGHVS, CDR2 FNYEAQ. CDR3: CASSLSGVGQPQHF. The CDR3 DNA sequence: TGTGCCAGCAGCTTATCAGGGGTGGGACAGCCCCAGCATTTT.

DNA for the CDR3: TGTGCCAGCAAAAAGACAGGGGGCGAGCAGTACTTC. Its protein is CASKKTGGEQYF. V and J are TRBV6-5 and TRBJ2-7; 9 bases are shared with TRBD1. The germline V gene encodes CDR1 MNHEY and CDR2 SVGAGI. The CDR3 length is 12 residues. The junction had 4 bases not matched to a gene; V was cut back by 7 bases and J by 6 bases.

This sequence joins TRBV9 and TRBJ1-6; 9 positions agree with TRBD1. The CDR3 covers 14 residues. Trimming took 1 base from V and 10 from J; bases not matched to a gene: 3. The germline V gene has CDR1 SGDLS and CDR2 YYNGEE. The CDR3 protein is CASSVRQGDSPLHF. In nucleotides, the CDR3 is TGTGCCAGCAGCGTAAGACAGGGGGACTCACCCCTCCACTTT.

This clone was seen once. This chain uses TRBV2 with TRBJ1-5, with 7 bases matching TRBD1. Losses at the gene ends were 7 bases for V and 5 bases for J; bases not matched to a gene: 2. This CDR3 contains 12 residues. Germline values: CDR1 SNHLY, CDR2 FYNNEI. The CDR3, as DNA: TGTGCCAGCAAGGGGGCGGATCAGCCCCAGCATTTT. Its protein is CASKGADQPQHF.

This chain connects TRBV9 to TRBJ2-4; D possibly corresponds to TRBD2 (5 bases). V was trimmed by 1 base and J by 0 bases, leaving 11 bases between them. Germline loops: CDR1 SGDLS, CDR2 YYNGEE. This CDR3 has 16 amino acids. CDR3 in amino acids: CASSVSSGVAKNIQYF. CDR3 in DNA: TGTGCCAGCAGCGTATCGTCCGGGGTAGCCAAAAACATTCAGTACTTC.

V is TRBV7-8 and J is TRBJ2-7, with TRBD1 matching 8 bases. The germline V gene has CDR1 SGHVS and CDR2 FQNEAQ. This CDR3 contains 15 residues. V trimming: 4 bases; J trimming: 2 bases; junction bases outside the gene matches: 7. CDR3 bases: TGTGCCAGCAGCTGGGGACAGGTATCCGCCTACGAGCAGTACTTC. It specifies CASSWGQVSAYEQYF.

The sample holds one count of this clone. Other DNA variants within this sample encode the same CDR3. The chain recombines TRBV7-3 with TRBJ1-2; tentative D call: TRBD1 (5 bases). This CDR3 is built from 13 residues. The germline V gene has CDR1 SGHTA and CDR2 FQGTGA. V lost 2 bases and J lost 4, with 8 bases in between. This chain's CDR3 is CASSLGQGYGYTF. As DNA, the CDR3 is TGTGCCAGCAGCTTAGGGCAGGGCTATGGCTACACCTTC.

V usage is TRBV5-4 and J usage is TRBJ1-2; no reliable D call. Germline loops: CDR1 SGHNT, CDR2 YYREEE (reference sequence). V lost 4 bases and J 4 bases, leaving 8 bases between the germline ends. The CDR3 length is 12 residues. The CDR3 spells CASSPAGYGYTF. The CDR3 region has the DNA TGTGCCAGCAGCCCCGCGGGCTATGGCTACACCTTC.

V gene TRBV11-2 combines with J gene TRBJ2-2, with a possible D match to TRBD2 (6 bases). Trimming shortened V by 2 bases and J by 1 base, and 8 bases separated the two germline ends. The CDR3 runs to 15 residues. Looked up from germline, CDR1 is SGHAT and CDR2 is FQNNGV. CDR3: CASSLRGGNTGELFF. The CDR3 nucleotides are TGTGCCAGCAGCTTAAGGGGAGGGAACACCGGGGAGCTGTTTTTT.

This chain links TRBV5-1 with TRBJ2-2, with D perhaps matching TRBD1 (5 bases). Trimming cost V 5 bases and J 0 bases, with 8 bases left between them. CDR1 and CDR2 from the germline V gene are SGHRS and YFSETQ. There are 14 residues in the CDR3. CDR3 DNA sequence: TGCGCCAGCAGTCCGGACACGAACACCGGGGAGCTGTTTTTT. Its translation: CASSPDTNTGELFF.

This clone has only a few counts. This rearrangement joins TRBV2 to TRBJ1-5; D not resolved. Germline CDR1 reads SNHLY; CDR2 reads FYNNEI. Trimming removed 3 bases at V and 8 bases at J, with 11 bases between. The CDR3 totals 13 residues. For the CDR3, the DNA is TGTGCCAGCAGTGACAGGAGGCGGGAGCCCCAGCATTTT. This translates into CASSDRRREPQHF.

The chain joins TRBV25-1 to TRBJ1-1, with unresolved D. Deletions cut 2 bases from V and 13 bases from J, with 23 bases between. The germline CDR1 and CDR2 sequences are MGHDK and SYGVNS. The CDR3 has 15 residues. In nucleotides, the CDR3 is TGTGCCAGCAGTGAACCCTGGCGAGGCCCCGAGTCTCTTTTCTTT. It specifies CASSEPWRGPESLFF.

The chain uses TRBV19 and TRBJ2-5; tentatively, D is TRBD1 (5 bases). Trimming removed 6 bases at V and 5 bases at J, with 10 bases between. The germline CDR1 and CDR2 sequences are LNHDA and SQIVND (reference sequence). This CDR3 is 12 amino acids long. For the CDR3, the DNA is TGTGCCAGTAGGACTGGGGCTGAGACCCAGTACTTC. It yields the protein CASRTGAETQYF.

This chain links TRBV10-3 with TRBJ1-1; possibly TRBD1 for D (5 bases). This CDR3 has 15 residues. V was cut by 0 bases and J by 1 base, with 9 bases left in between. The germline gives CDR1 ENHRY, CDR2 SYGVKD. CDR3 sequence: CAISESATANTEAFF. In DNA, the CDR3 is TGTGCCATCAGTGAGTCGGCGACAGCGAACACTGAAGCTTTCTTT.

The chain couples TRBV5-4 to TRBJ2-2; a weak D match, TRBD2 (5 bases). The germline V gene has CDR1 SGHNT and CDR2 YYREEE (reference sequence). The CDR3 is 14 residues long. The V gene lost 0 bases and the J gene lost 4 bases, with 7 bases spanning the gap. The DNA for the CDR3 is TGTGCCAGCAGCTTGGGAGGAGGCACCGGGGAGCTGTTTTTT. Protein product: CASSLGGGTGELFF.

V is TRBV7-2 and J is TRBJ1-2; D possibly corresponds to TRBD1 (5 bases). V gave up 4 bases and J gave up 2 bases, with 17 bases separating them. Germline V gene sequence: CDR1 SGHTA, CDR2 FQGNSA. The CDR3 totals 16 residues. This CDR3 is CASSSRSGGANYGYTF. CDR3 nucleotides: TGTGCCAGCAGCTCTAGGTCGGGAGGGGCGAACTATGGCTACACCTTC. Full variable domain (rest looked up from reference TRBV7-2 and TRBJ1-2): GAGVSQSPSNKVTEKGKDVELRCDPISGHTALYWYRQSLGQGLEFLIYFQGNSAPDKSGLPSDRFSAERTGGSVSTLTIQRTQQEDSAVYLCASSSRSGGANYGYTFGSGTRLTVV.

The genes are TRBV12-5 and TRBJ2-7; TRBD1 matches 9 bases. Trimming took 6 bases from V and 3 from J; bases not matched to a gene: 9. Germline assignment: CDR1 LGHNT and CDR2 FRNRAP. CDR3 length: 15 residues. The CDR3 loop is CASGPRQGGIYEQYF. CDR3 DNA sequence: TGTGCTAGTGGACCTCGACAGGGGGGGATCTACGAGCAGTACTTC.

The genes are TRBV12-5 and TRBJ2-2; D is ambiguous. This CDR3 is built from 14 residues. Germline lookup yields CDR1 LGHNT and CDR2 FRNRAP. Trimming removed 2 bases from V and 5 bases from J, with 9 bases in between. The DNA for the CDR3 is TGTGCTAGTGGTTTGTCTATGGTGACCGGGGAGCTGTTTTTT. Its protein product is CASGLSMVTGELFF.

V and J are TRBV6-5 and TRBJ1-6; D not resolved. Between the trimmed V and J ends, which lost 7 bases and 11 bases, there was a span of 18 bases. Germline lookup yields CDR1 MNHEY and CDR2 SVGAGI. The CDR3 is made up of 14 amino acids. Here the CDR3 DNA reads TGTGCCAGCACCATAACTTGGGGAGGGACACCCCTCCACTTT. Translating it yields CASTITWGGTPLHF.

The rearrangement links TRBV5-1 to TRBJ2-1; D might be TRBD1 (5 bases). The CDR3 runs 15 residues. The ends were cut back, 0 bases at V and 2 bases at J, with 9 bases in the middle. Germline assignment: CDR1 SGHRS and CDR2 YFSETQ. CDR3 sequence (DNA): TGCGCCAGCAGCTTGGAGGGGCGCACCTACAATGAGCAGTTCTTC. It codes for CASSLEGRTYNEQFF. The whole variable domain, filled in from reference TRBV5-1 and TRBJ2-1, reads KAGVTQTPRYLIKTRGQQVTLSCSPISGHRSVSWYQQTPGQGLQFLFEYFSETQRNKGNFPGRFSGRQFSNSRSEMNVSTLELGDSALYLCASSLEGRTYNEQFFGPGTRLTVL.

The chain combines TRBV2 with TRBJ1-4; D gene uncertain. Germline CDR1 SNHLY, CDR2 FYNNEI. Trimming took off 4 bases at V and 5 bases at J, with 8 bases between the two ends. CDR3 length: 13 residues. CDR3 nucleotide sequence: TGTGCCAGCAGTGGGACTGCCAATGAAAAACTGTTTTTT. It encodes CASSGTANEKLFF.

This chain joins TRBV7-2 and TRBJ2-7, with a weak D call TRBD1 (6 bases). Looked up from germline, CDR1 is SGHTA and CDR2 is FQGNSA. The CDR3 consists of 13 residues. V gave up 5 bases and J gave up 5 bases, with 13 bases separating them. The CDR3: CASSLGTQDEQYF. The CDR3 DNA reads as TGTGCCAGCAGCCTCGGGACACAAGACGAGCAGTACTTC.

V gene TRBV5-4 combines with J gene TRBJ1-3, with 10 bases fitting TRBD1. Germline lookup yields CDR1 SGHNT and CDR2 YYREEE (reference sequence). CDR3 length: 18 amino acids. Trimming removed 1 base from V and 3 bases from J; junction bases left unmatched: 10. CDR3 protein: CASSLRGRGTGDGNTIYF. Here the CDR3 DNA reads TGTGCCAGCAGCTTGAGGGGAAGGGGGACAGGGGATGGAAACACCATATATTTT. The whole variable domain, remainder taken from reference TRBV5-4 and TRBJ1-3, is ETGVTQSPTHLIKTRGQQVTLRCSSQSGHNTVSWYQQALGQGPQFIFQYYREEENGRGNFPPRFSGLQFPNYSSELNVNALELDDSALYLCASSLRGRGTGDGNTIYFGEGSWLTVV.

The chain joins TRBV3-1 (or the pseudogene TRBV3-2) to TRBJ1-2; D gene unclear. CDR3 length: 14 residues. Germline V gene lookup returns CDR1 LGHDT and CDR2 YNNKEL (reference sequence). The V gene lost 5 bases and the J gene lost 4 bases, with 14 bases spanning the gap. Written as DNA, the CDR3 is TGTGCCAGCAGCAACGAGGGCGGAATCTATGGCTACACCTTC. This sequence encodes CASSNEGGIYGYTF.

This clone was found a few times. The chain joins TRBV5-4 to TRBJ1-1; D is uncertain. The CDR3 runs to 12 residues. Trimming took 7 bases from V and 2 from J, leaving 9 bases between them. CDR1 SGHNT and CDR2 YYREEE come from the germline V gene (reference sequence). As DNA, the CDR3 is TGTGCCAGCGGTCGGGGTAACACTGAAGCTTTCTTT. As protein: CASGRGNTEAFF.

There are a few counts of this clone. J is TRBJ1-6 and V is TRBV6-5; 8 bases align to TRBD1. J gave up 7 bases and V 7 bases, and 9 bases lay outside the gene matches. Germline V gene sequence: CDR1 MNHEY, CDR2 SVGAGI. The CDR3 covers 15 residues. The CDR3 DNA sequence: TGTGCCAGCAATCCGACAGGGGTAGAAAATTCACCCCTCCACTTT. This encodes CASNPTGVENSPLHF.

This clone was counted only a few times. The gene calls are TRBV19 and TRBJ2-7; no clear D gene. V was trimmed by 1 base and J by 0 bases, leaving 7 bases between them. This CDR3 spans 14 amino acids. The V gene's germline CDR1 is LNHDA and CDR2 SQIVND (reference sequence). CDR3 amino acids: CASSIGGSSYEQYF. CDR3 sequence (DNA): TGTGCCAGTAGTATAGGTGGTAGCTCCTACGAGCAGTACTTC.

V gene TRBV6-4 combines with J gene TRBJ1-6; D might be TRBD1 (5 bases). There are 13 residues in the CDR3. From germline, CDR1 is MRHNA and CDR2 SNTAGT. The V end was cut by 3 bases, the J end by 7 bases, with 7 bases between. This CDR3 is CASSEKGNSPLHF. DNA of the CDR3: TGTGCCAGCAGTGAGAAGGGGAATTCACCCCTCCACTTT.

This chain uses TRBV5-1 with TRBJ2-6; D call uncertain. The germline gives CDR1 SGHRS, CDR2 YFSETQ. Trimming took 3 bases from V and 0 from J, leaving 10 bases between them. This CDR3 spans 16 amino acids. In DNA, the CDR3 is TGCGCCAGCAGCTCCGACCCTAGCTCTGGGGCCAACGTCCTGACTTTC. Its protein is CASSSDPSSGANVLTF.